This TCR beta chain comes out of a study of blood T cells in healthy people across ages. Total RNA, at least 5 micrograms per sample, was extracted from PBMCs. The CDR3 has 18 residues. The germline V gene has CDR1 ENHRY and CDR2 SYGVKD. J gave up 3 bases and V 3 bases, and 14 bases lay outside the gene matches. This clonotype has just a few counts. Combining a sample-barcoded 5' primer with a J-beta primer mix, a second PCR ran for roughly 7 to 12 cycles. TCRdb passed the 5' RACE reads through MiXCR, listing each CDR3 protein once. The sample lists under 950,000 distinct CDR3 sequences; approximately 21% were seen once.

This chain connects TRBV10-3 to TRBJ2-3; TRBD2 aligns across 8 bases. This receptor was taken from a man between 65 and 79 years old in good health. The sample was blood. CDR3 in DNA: TGTGCCATCAGTGACCCTTCGTCGGAGCGGGAGTTGACAGATACGCAGTATTTT. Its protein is CAISDPSSERELTDTQYF.